This T cell receptor beta chain emerged from a study of cytomegalovirus exposure and HLA in healthy donors. Study-level results: Later findings reportedly placed an Asian-associated ancestry cluster below the roughly 700-donor mean for N-insertions.

The PCR was carried out with 60 Vbeta primers and 13 Jbeta primers. Repertoires were generated with immunoSEQ multiplex PCR, while TCRdb's copy carries only in-frame clones and drops some. The sample lists 200,000 to 300,000 clones; 70% to 90% were seen once. Regarding this clone: What it binds is unknown.

The receptor comes from a woman in her thirties or forties in good health and CMV-seropositive. Sequenced sample: PBMCs.

CDR3 loop: CASSPDRANTEAFF. The CDR3 region has the DNA TGTGCCAGCAGCCCAGACAGGGCGAACACTGAAGCTTTCTTT. The chain links TRBV11-2 to TRBJ1-1, with 7 bases fitting TRBD1. Germline CDR1 is SGHAT and CDR2 is FQNNGV. This CDR3 has 14 amino acids. Trimming cost V 5 bases and J 1 base; bases outside gene matches: 4.